The clone carrying this TCR beta chain was detected a few times. The target antigen is unknown. From germline, CDR1 is MNHEY and CDR2 SVGAGI. V dropped 7 bases and J dropped 4 bases, with 18 bases sitting between them. This CDR3 is 15 amino acids long. These data belong to a study of blood T cells in healthy people across ages. Study-wide points: Both higher diversity and more naive CD4+ cells marked long-lived donors when set against aged donors.

The study recruited healthy Caucasian donors from Russia who were aged about 6 to 95. The second PCR ran about 6 to 11 cycles with a sample-barcoded 5' primer and J-beta primers. A template-switch adaptor containing 12 random nucleotides labeled each cDNA molecule. Per-sample output comprised a minimum of 3 million paired-end reads containing CDR3. TCRdb reanalysed the 5' RACE reads using MiXCR and keeps one entry per CDR3 protein. The sample lists 1.2 million to 1.5 million distinct CDR3 sequences; almost 60% were seen once. The receptor comes from a man younger than 30 in good health. The chain recombines TRBV6-5 with TRBJ2-3; D unresolved. The material sequenced was blood. The CDR3 here is CASKPNPGLPDTQYF. CDR3 coding DNA: TGTGCCAGCAAACCCAACCCCGGTTTGCCAGATACGCAGTATTTT.